These T cell receptor beta chains were read from a single sample in a study of CD8+ T cells in alopecia areata. Sequencing was performed with immunoSEQ multiplex PCR; in TCRdb, only in-frame clones are kept and a portion is missing. The sample has more than 9,000 clones, around 62% seen once; the top ten hold around 15%. Sequencing was done on a sample of skin. The receptors originated from a human donor with alopecia areata. Each CDR3 is given with its conserved first and last residue.

TRBJ1-6	TRBV9	CASSSRWENSPLHF
TRBJ2-5	TRBV10-3	CAIRPQGAETQYF
TRBJ2-7	TRBV7-8	CASSFENLYEQYF
TRBJ2-1	TRBV2	CASKVASGALSSYNEQFF
TRBJ2-1	TRBV7-2	CASTAPVGQGAVEQFF
TRBJ2-5	TRBV18	CASSPEQGDETQYF
TRBJ1-1	TRBV6-6	CASSDQVDTEAFF
TRBJ2-3	TRBV12-5	CASGLGLAGVGTDTQYF
TRBJ2-6	TRBV5-1	CASSWTGGSGANVLTF
TRBJ2-1	TRBV7-2	CASSPEVYRDNEQFF
TRBJ1-3	TRBV27	CASSPGTPYGNTIYF
TRBJ2-6	TRBV6-1	CASSEGQGSGANVLTF
TRBJ1-3	TRBV5-1	CASSQIGSGNTIYF
TRBJ2-6	TRBV27	CASSLYGPDIGASGANVLTF
TRBJ2-3	TRBV6-5	CASRGAMVATDTQYF
TRBJ2-3	TRBV15	CATSRSRLEADTQYF
TRBJ2-2	TRBV5-1	CASSSWDTGNTGELFF
TRBJ2-7	TRBV18	CASSPKISFRDRDLYEQYF
TRBJ2-5	TRBV13	CASSPTLGTRRQETQYF
TRBJ2-7	TRBV27	CASSLSAPHSYEQYF
TRBJ1-1	TRBV6-5	CASSRGESNTEAFF
TRBJ2-7	TRBV7-9	CASSPRTSALYEQYF
TRBJ1-3	TRBV4-2	CASSFLTGVGIGSGNTIYF
TRBJ2-6	TRBV6-5	CASSYGGNSGANVLTF
TRBJ2-1	TRBV7-3	CASSLSSGGVNEQFF
TRBJ1-6	TRBV4-3	CASSQAGTGNNSPLHF
TRBJ2-7	TRBV7-2	CASSPEAGGPLEQYF
TRBJ2-7	TRBV5-1	CASSVAGGSYEQYF
TRBJ2-7	TRBV4-3	CASSLRTTHEQYF
TRBJ1-5	TRBV30	CAWESIGHNQPQHF
TRBJ2-6	TRBV4-1	CASSQGPAEGSGANVLTF
TRBJ2-4	TRBV12-2	CASRLSPITGQGAENIQYF
TRBJ1-1	TRBV7-3	CASSLQGGDVRTEAFF
TRBJ2-5	TRBV6-6	CASSRGTGAGETQYF
TRBJ2-4	TRBV27	CASSWLGHSPGTQYF
TRBJ2-2	TRBV7-3	CASSLTGTNTGELFF
TRBJ2-1	TRBV18	CASSPNENEQFF
TRBJ2-7	TRBV5-1	CASSFTSSGNYEQYF
TRBJ1-1	TRBV6-6	CASEWGSTEAFF
TRBJ1-1	TRBV11-2	CASRLGLGRTEAFF
TRBJ1-1	TRBV5-8	CASRGRGRFEAFF
TRBJ2-3	TRBV7-2	CASSRLAHAATDTQYF
TRBJ2-5	TRBV28	CASSFPGGWETQYF
TRBJ2-7	TRBV7-2	CASSFQTSGSYEQYF
TRBJ2-7	TRBV4-1	CASSTPRNAGTSDEQYF
TRBJ2-6	TRBV7-6	CASSLLDRSSSGANVLTF
TRBJ1-2	TRBV30	CAHDGYYGYTF
TRBJ2-3	TRBV29-1	CSVEVSSADTQYF
TRBJ2-4	TRBV29-1	CSVGTGVLDIQYF